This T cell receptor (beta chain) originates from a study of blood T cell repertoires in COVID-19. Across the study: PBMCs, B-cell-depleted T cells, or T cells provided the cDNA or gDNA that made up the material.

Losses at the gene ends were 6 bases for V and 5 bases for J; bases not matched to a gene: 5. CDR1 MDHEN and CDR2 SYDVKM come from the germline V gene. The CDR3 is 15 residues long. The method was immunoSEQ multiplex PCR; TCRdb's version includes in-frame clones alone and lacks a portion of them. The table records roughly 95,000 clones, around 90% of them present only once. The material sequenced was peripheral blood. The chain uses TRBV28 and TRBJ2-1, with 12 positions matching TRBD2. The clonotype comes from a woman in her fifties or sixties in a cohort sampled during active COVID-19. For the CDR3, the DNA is TGTGCCAGCAGCCCAGGACTAGCGGGGAACAATGAGCAGTTCTTC. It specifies CASSPGLAGNNEQFF.